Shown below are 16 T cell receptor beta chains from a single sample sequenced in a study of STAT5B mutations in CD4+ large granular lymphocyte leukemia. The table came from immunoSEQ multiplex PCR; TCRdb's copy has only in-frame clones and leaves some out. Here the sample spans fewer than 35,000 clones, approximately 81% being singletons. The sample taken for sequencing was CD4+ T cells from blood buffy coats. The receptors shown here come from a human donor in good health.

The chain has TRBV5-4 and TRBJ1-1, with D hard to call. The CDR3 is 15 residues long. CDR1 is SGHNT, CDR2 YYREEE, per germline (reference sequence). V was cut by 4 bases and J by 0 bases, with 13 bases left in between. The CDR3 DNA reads TGTGCCAGCAGCCATTTGGCCACCCTGAACACTGAAGCTTTCTTT. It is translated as CASSHLATLNTEAFF.

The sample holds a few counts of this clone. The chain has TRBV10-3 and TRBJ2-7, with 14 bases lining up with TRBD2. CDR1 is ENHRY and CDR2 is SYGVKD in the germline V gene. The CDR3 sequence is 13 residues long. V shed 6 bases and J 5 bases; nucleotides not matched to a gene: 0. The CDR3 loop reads CAIRGLAGDEQYF. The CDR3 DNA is TGTGCCATCAGGGGACTAGCGGGAGACGAGCAGTACTTC.

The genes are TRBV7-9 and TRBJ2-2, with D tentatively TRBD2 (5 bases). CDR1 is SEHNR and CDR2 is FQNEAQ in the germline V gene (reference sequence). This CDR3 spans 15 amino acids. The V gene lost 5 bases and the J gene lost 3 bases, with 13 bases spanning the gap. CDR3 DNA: TGTGCCAGCAGCCGCCAGTGGCGGGACACCGGGGAGCTGTTTTTT. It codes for CASSRQWRDTGELFF.

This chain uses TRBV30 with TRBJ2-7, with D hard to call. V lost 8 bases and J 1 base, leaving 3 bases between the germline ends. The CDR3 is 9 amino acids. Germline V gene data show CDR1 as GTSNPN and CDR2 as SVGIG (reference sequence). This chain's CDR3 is CARSYEQYF. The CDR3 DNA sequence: TGTGCCCGGTCCTACGAGCAGTACTTC.

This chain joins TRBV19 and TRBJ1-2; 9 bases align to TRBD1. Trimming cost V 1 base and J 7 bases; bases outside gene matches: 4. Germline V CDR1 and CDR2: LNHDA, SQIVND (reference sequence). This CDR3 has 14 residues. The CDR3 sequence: CASSIGDRDGGYTF. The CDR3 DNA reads TGTGCCAGTAGTATAGGGGACAGGGACGGTGGCTACACCTTC.

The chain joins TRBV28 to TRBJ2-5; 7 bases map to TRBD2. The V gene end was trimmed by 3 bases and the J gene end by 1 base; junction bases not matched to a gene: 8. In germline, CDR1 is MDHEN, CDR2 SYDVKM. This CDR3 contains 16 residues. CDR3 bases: TGTGCCAGCAGTTTTTGGGCGGGGGTTCGCCAAGAGACCCAGTACTTC. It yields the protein CASSFWAGVRQETQYF.

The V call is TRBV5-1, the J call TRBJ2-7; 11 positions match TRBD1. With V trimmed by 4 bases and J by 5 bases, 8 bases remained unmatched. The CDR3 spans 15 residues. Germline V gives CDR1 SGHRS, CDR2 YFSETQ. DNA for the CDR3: TGCGCCAGCAGCCAAAGGACAGGGGGCATGAACGAGCAGTACTTC. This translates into CASSQRTGGMNEQYF.

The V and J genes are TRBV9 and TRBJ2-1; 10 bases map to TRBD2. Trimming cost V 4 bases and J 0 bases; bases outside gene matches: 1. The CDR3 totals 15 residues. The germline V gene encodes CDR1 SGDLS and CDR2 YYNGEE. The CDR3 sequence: CASSSSGSSYNEQFF. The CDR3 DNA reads TGTGCCAGCAGCTCTAGCGGGAGCTCCTACAATGAGCAGTTCTTC.

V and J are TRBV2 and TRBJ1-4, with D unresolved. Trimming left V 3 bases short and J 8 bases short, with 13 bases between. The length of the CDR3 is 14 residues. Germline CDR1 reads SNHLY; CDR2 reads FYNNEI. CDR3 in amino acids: CASSDGRMPEKLFF. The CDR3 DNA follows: TGTGCCAGCAGTGATGGGCGCATGCCCGAAAAACTGTTTTTT.

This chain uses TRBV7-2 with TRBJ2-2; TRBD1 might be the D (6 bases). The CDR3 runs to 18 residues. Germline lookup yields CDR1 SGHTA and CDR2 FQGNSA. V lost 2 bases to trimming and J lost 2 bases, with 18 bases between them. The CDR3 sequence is CASSLRPQTRGNTGELFF. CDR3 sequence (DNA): TGTGCCAGCAGCTTACGTCCCCAGACCAGGGGCAACACCGGGGAGCTGTTTTTT.

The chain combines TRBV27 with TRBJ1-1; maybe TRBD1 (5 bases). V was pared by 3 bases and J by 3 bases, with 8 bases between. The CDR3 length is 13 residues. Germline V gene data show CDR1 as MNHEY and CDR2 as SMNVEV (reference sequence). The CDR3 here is CASSFMGHTEAFF. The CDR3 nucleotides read TGTGCCAGCAGTTTCATGGGGCACACTGAAGCTTTCTTT.

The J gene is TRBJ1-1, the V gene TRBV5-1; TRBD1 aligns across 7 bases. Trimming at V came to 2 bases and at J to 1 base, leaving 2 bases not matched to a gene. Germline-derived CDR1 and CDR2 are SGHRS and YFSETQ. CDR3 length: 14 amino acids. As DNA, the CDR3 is TGCGCCAGCAGCTTCTCAGGGGGGAACACTGAAGCTTTCTTT. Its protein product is CASSFSGGNTEAFF.

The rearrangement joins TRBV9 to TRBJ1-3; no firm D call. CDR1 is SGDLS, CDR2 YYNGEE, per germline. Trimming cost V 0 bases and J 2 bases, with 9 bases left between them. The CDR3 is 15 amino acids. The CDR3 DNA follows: TGTGCCAGCAGCGTAGTAGGCGCACCTGGAAACACCATATATTTT. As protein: CASSVVGAPGNTIYF. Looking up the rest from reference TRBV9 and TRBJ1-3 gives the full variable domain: DSGVTQTPKHLITATGQRVTLRCSPRSGDLSVYWYQQSLDQGLQFLIQYYNGEERAKGNILERFSAQQFPDLHSELNLSSLELGDSALYFCASSVVGAPGNTIYFGEGSWLTVV.

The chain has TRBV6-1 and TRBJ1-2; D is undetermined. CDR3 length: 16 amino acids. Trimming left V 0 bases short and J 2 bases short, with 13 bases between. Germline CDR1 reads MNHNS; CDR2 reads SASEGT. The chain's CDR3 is CASSEAYVSLNYGYTF. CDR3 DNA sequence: TGTGCCAGCAGTGAAGCGTATGTTTCGTTGAACTATGGCTACACCTTC.

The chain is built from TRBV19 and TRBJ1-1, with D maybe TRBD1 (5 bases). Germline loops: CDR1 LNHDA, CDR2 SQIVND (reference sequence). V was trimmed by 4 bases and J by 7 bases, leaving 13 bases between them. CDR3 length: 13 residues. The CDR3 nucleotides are TGTGCCAGTAGTACCGATGGGGACCTTGAAGCTTTCTTT. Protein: CASSTDGDLEAFF.

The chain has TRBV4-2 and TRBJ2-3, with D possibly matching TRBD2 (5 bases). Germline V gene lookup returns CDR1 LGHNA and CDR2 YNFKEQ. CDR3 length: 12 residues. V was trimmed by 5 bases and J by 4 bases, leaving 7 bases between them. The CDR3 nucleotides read TGTGCCAGCAGCAGAGCGGCAGATACGCAGTATTTT. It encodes CASSRAADTQYF.